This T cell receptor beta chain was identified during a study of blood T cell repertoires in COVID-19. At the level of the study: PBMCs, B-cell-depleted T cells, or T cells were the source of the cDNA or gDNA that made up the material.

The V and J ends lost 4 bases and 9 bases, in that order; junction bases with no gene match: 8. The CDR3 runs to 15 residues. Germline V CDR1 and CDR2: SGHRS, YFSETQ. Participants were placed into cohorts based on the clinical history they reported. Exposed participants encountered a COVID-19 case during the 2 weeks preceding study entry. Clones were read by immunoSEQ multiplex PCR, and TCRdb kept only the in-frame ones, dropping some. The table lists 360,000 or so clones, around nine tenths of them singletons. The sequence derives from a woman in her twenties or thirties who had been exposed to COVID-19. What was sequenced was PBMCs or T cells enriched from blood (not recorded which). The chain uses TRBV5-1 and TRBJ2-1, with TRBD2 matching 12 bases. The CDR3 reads CASSPSGRALGEQFF. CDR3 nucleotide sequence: TGCGCCAGCAGCCCTAGCGGGAGGGCCCTCGGTGAGCAGTTCTTC. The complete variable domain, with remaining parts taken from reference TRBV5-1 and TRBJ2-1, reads KAGVTQTPRYLIKTRGQQVTLSCSPISGHRSVSWYQQTPGQGLQFLFEYFSETQRNKGNFPGRFSGRQFSNSRSEMNVSTLELGDSALYLCASSPSGRALGEQFFGPGTRLTVL.